The T cell receptor (beta chain) under discussion was sequenced for a study of T-cell memory formation after mild COVID-19. This clonotype has only a few counts. Its antigen is currently unknown. The authors produced TCR alpha and TCR beta cDNA libraries with sample barcodes and UMIs by 5'RACE using constant-segment primers. TCRdb called the 5' RACE reads again in MiXCR, with one record for every CDR3 protein. The data contain about 140,000 distinct CDR3 sequences, over 6% of them singletons. Whole-study results and caveats: CD4+ contracting clones were found mainly in CM and EM, and CD8+ ones in EMRA. Second-wave clones peaking on day 37 lacked confirmed SARS-CoV-2 specificity. Cross-reactive memory appears to have joined, as suggested by some responding clones showing up in pre-infection memory.

Germline CDR1 SEHNR, CDR2 FQNEAQ (reference sequence). With 5 bases removed from V and 7 bases from J, the gap between germline ends came to 24 bases. CDR3 length: 17 residues. This sequence joins TRBV7-9 and TRBJ2-1, with D possibly being TRBD2 (6 bases). The TCR sequence derives from an adult woman who had mild COVID-19 (a few samples of this study predate the infection). Cell type and time point are not known. Specimen: PBMCs or a T cell subset sorted from them (not recorded which). The CDR3 spells CASSRRAGQVLVNEQFF. CDR3 DNA: TGTGCCAGCAGCCGGAGGGCGGGTCAGGTTTTGGTTAATGAGCAGTTCTTC.